These T cell receptor beta chains were read from a single sample in a study of early T cells in non-severe SARS-CoV-2 infection. TCRdb itself ran the 5' RACE reads through MiXCR, one entry per CDR3 protein. This sample has 95,000 to 150,000 distinct CDR3 sequences; under 15% occur once, and the top ten carry about a fifth. Source material: whole blood. Receptor source: an adult who was a healthcare worker with PCR-confirmed SARS-CoV-2 infection or an uninfected control (not recorded which). The CDR3 runs from the conserved cysteine through the conserved F or W. D genes are given only for firm matches. For some rows the clone size is stated as once, few or many, or as a class when expanded; others skip it.

d_call	cdr3_length	v_call	clone_size	j_call	cdr3_aa	cdr3_nt
.	13	TRBV5-1	.	TRBJ2-7	CASSLDLTYEQYF	TGCGCCAGCAGCTTGGACCTTACCTACGAGCAGTACTTC
.	15	TRBV4-1	few	TRBJ1-5	CASSQVGRSIQPQHF	TGCGCCAGCAGTCAGGTGGGGCGGTCTATACAGCCCCAGCATTTT
.	15	TRBV7-9	few	TRBJ2-1	CASSQQGWGYNEQFF	TGTGCCAGCAGCCAACAGGGTTGGGGCTACAATGAGCAGTTCTTC
TRBD1	14	TRBV10-3	few	TRBJ2-7	CATGPGQGVNEQYF	TGTGCCACCGGCCCGGGACAGGGGGTCAACGAGCAGTACTTC
.	16	TRBV18	few	TRBJ1-5	CASSPGRPGGHQPQHF	TGTGCCAGCTCACCCGGGAGGCCAGGAGGTCATCAGCCCCAGCATTTT
.	16	TRBV10-3	few	TRBJ2-1	CAISETQGLSYNEQFF	TGTGCCATCAGTGAGACCCAGGGGCTCTCCTACAATGAGCAGTTCTTC
.	15	TRBV2	few	TRBJ1-4	CASTETPSTNEKLFF	TGTGCCAGCACCGAAACACCATCAACTAATGAAAAACTGTTTTTT
.	12	TRBV12-3/TRBV12-4	few	TRBJ1-1	CASSLGAGRAFF	TGTGCCAGCAGTCTCGGGGCAGGGCGAGCTTTCTTT
.	13	TRBV7-9	.	TRBJ1-2	CASSTRQDYGYTF	TGTGCCAGCAGCACCCGACAGGACTATGGCTACACCTTC
.	13	TRBV27	.	TRBJ2-2	CASSLKQSGELFF	TGTGCCAGCAGTTTAAAACAATCCGGGGAGCTGTTTTTT
.	15	TRBV20-1	.	TRBJ1-3	CSARDRRGIGNTIYF	TGCAGTGCTAGAGATCGCAGAGGGATTGGAAACACCATATATTTT
TRBD1	14	TRBV5-1	.	TRBJ1-5	CASSFRQGRQPQHF	TGCGCCAGCAGCTTTCGACAGGGAAGGCAGCCCCAGCATTTT
TRBD1	12	TRBV29-1	few	TRBJ1-2	CSVTQGALGYTF	TGCAGCGTCACACAGGGGGCGCTTGGCTACACCTTC
.	11	TRBV29-1	.	TRBJ2-3	CSLQRGDTQYF	TGCAGCCTACAGCGAGGCGATACGCAGTATTTT
.	12	TRBV3-1	few	TRBJ1-1	CASSPGGVSAFF	TGTGCCAGCAGCCCTGGAGGGGTGTCAGCTTTCTTT
TRBD1	14	TRBV20-1	many	TRBJ1-1	CSAKSGTGETEAFF	TGCAGTGCGAAGTCCGGGACAGGGGAGACTGAAGCTTTCTTT
.	17	TRBV5-4	few	TRBJ2-7	CASSSRLSRGRSYEQYF	TGTGCCAGCAGCTCCCGCCTCTCGCGGGGCCGCTCCTACGAGCAGTACTTC
.	14	TRBV9	many	TRBJ1-1	CASSVGQGATEAFF	TGTGCCAGCAGCGTAGGCCAGGGAGCCACTGAAGCTTTCTTT